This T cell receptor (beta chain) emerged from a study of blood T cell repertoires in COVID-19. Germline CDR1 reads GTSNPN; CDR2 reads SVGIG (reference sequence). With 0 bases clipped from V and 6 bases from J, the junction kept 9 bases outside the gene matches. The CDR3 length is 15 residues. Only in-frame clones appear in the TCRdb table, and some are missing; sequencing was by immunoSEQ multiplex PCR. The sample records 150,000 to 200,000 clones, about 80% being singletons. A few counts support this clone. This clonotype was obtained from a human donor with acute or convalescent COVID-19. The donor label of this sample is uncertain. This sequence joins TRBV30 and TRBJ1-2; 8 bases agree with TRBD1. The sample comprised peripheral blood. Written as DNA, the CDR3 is TGTGCCTGGAGTGTTTCAGGGGGCGCAGTACATGGCTACACCTTC. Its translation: CAWSVSGGAVHGYTF.